One sample yielded the 23 T cell receptor beta chains listed below, sequenced in a study of T cell responses to AZD1222 COVID-19 vaccine. The method was immunoSEQ multiplex PCR; TCRdb's version includes in-frame clones alone and lacks a portion of them. Here the sample spans 55,000 to 75,000 clones, about 85% being singletons. This sample comprised peripheral blood, obtained on day 0 of AZD1222 vaccination. The receptors here all came from an adult in good health.

The chain uses TRBV20-1 and TRBJ1-1, with unresolved D. Looked up from germline, CDR1 is DFQATT and CDR2 is SNEGSKA (reference sequence). The V gene lost 3 bases and the J gene lost 7 bases, with 15 bases spanning the gap. The CDR3 has 13 amino acids. CDR3 sequence: CSASNQAPYEAFF. The CDR3 bases are TGCAGTGCTAGTAATCAGGCGCCCTATGAAGCTTTCTTT.

The rearrangement links TRBV7-9 to TRBJ2-7, with D possibly matching TRBD1 (5 bases). Germline V lookup: CDR1 SEHNR, CDR2 FQNEAQ (reference sequence). With 4 bases removed from V and 1 base from J, the gap between germline ends came to 11 bases. This CDR3 is 14 amino acids long. CDR3 in amino acids: CASSSSGASYEQYF. The CDR3 nucleotides read TGTGCCAGCAGCTCCTCTGGGGCTTCCTACGAGCAGTACTTC.

V and J are TRBV2 and TRBJ1-6; TRBD1 is a possible D gene (6 bases). The length of the CDR3 is 15 residues. V was trimmed by 8 bases and J by 5 bases, leaving 16 bases between them. The V gene's germline CDR1 is SNHLY and CDR2 FYNNEI. CDR3 protein: CASLLQGGNNSPLHF. The CDR3 nucleotides read TGTGCCAGCTTACTACAGGGTGGCAATAATTCACCCCTCCACTTT.

On this clone itself: Other DNA sequences in the same sample also yield this CDR3. The CDR3 reads CASSLEQGGSSYNSPLHF. The CDR3 DNA reads as TGTGCCAGCAGCTTAGAACAGGGGGGGAGCTCCTATAATTCACCCCTCCACTTT. The V and J genes are TRBV11-3 and TRBJ1-6; 8 bases map to TRBD1. V shed 0 bases and J 0 bases; nucleotides not matched to a gene: 4. The CDR3 consists of 18 residues. CDR1 SGHNT and CDR2 YENEEA come from the germline V gene.

This clone is a singleton in its sample. The chain is built from TRBV29-1 and TRBJ1-2, with 9 bases identical to TRBD1. This CDR3 region has 15 residues. Trimming cost V 4 bases and J 8 bases; bases outside gene matches: 14. Germline lookup yields CDR1 SQVTM and CDR2 ANQGSEA. The CDR3: CSVVRQGDSSGGYTF. The CDR3 DNA is TGCAGCGTTGTTAGACAGGGGGATTCTTCGGGCGGCTACACCTTC.

There are a few counts of this clone. One end of the junction is discordant with germline, which a read error may explain. This chain uses TRBV7-7 with TRBJ2-1; TRBD1 might be the D (6 bases). Germline CDR1 and CDR2: SSHAT and FNYEAQ (reference sequence). CDR3 size: 15 residues. This CDR3 is CASSLEDSSNNEQFF. CDR3 DNA sequence: TGTGCTAGCAGCCTCGAGGACAGCTCTAACAATGAGCAGTTCTTC.

Only one count was recorded for this clone. The chain is built from TRBV27 and TRBJ2-4; D unresolved. The germline V gene has CDR1 MNHEY and CDR2 SMNVEV (reference sequence). CDR3 length equals 15 residues. Trimming took off 0 bases at V and 8 bases at J, with 14 bases between the two ends. CDR3 loop: CASSLSGRSGDIQYF. CDR3 coding DNA: TGTGCCAGCAGTTTATCCGGCAGGAGTGGGGACATTCAGTACTTC.

This chain uses TRBV5-1 with TRBJ2-5; TRBD1 matches 9 bases. Trimming removed 1 base from V and 5 bases from J; junction bases left unmatched: 9. The CDR3 is 16 residues long. CDR1 is SGHRS and CDR2 is YFSETQ in the germline V gene. CDR3: CASSLRRQGERETQYF. The CDR3 coding sequence is TGCGCCAGCAGCTTGAGGAGACAGGGGGAGAGGGAGACCCAGTACTTC.

V gene TRBV7-2 combines with J gene TRBJ2-5; D is unresolved. Trimming took off 3 bases at V and 1 base at J, with 12 bases between the two ends. Looked up from germline, CDR1 is SGHTA and CDR2 is FQGNSA. The CDR3 extends over 15 amino acids. CDR3 residues: CASSLRWASQETQYF. CDR3 coding DNA: TGTGCCAGCAGCTTGAGGTGGGCCTCCCAAGAGACCCAGTACTTC.

This clone was recorded only once. The chain employs TRBV29-1 and TRBJ1-1, with 9 positions matching TRBD1. The CDR3 is made up of 12 amino acids. With V trimmed by 6 bases and J by 6 bases, 5 bases remained unmatched. Looked up from germline, CDR1 is SQVTM and CDR2 is ANQGSEA. CDR3 loop: CSVGQGVAEAFF. CDR3 nucleotides: TGCAGCGTGGGACAGGGCGTGGCTGAAGCTTTCTTT.

This chain connects TRBV19 to TRBJ1-2; 8 nucleotides line up with TRBD1. V lost 6 bases to trimming and J lost 4 bases; unmatched junction nucleotides: 10. Germline V CDR1 and CDR2: LNHDA, SQIVND (reference sequence). This CDR3 region has 15 residues. The CDR3 DNA is TGTGCCAGTAGCCAAGGACAGGGAAGAAGCTATGGCTACACCTTC. It is translated as CASSQGQGRSYGYTF.

The V and J genes are TRBV5-1 and TRBJ1-1; no clear D gene. This CDR3 contains 15 residues. The germline V gene encodes CDR1 SGHRS and CDR2 YFSETQ. Trimming stripped 0 bases from V and 4 bases from J, with 13 bases between. CDR3 region: CASSLAVVEPTEAFF. CDR3 DNA sequence: TGCGCCAGCAGCTTGGCCGTGGTTGAGCCCACTGAAGCTTTCTTT.

V usage is TRBV19 and J usage is TRBJ1-1; D is unresolved. CDR3 length: 14 residues. Germline CDR1 and CDR2: LNHDA and SQIVND (reference sequence). Between the trimmed V and J ends, which lost 3 bases and 1 base, there was a span of 9 bases. The chain's CDR3 is CASSILPQNTEAFF. CDR3 nucleotides: TGTGCCAGTAGTATTCTTCCACAGAACACTGAAGCTTTCTTT.

The chain links TRBV11-2 to TRBJ2-2; D unresolved. There are 15 residues in the CDR3. V lost 1 base and J lost 4, with 10 bases in between. In germline, CDR1 is SGHAT, CDR2 FQNNGV. The CDR3 reads CASSLGLSRTGELFF. DNA of the CDR3: TGTGCCAGCAGCTTAGGGCTCTCTCGCACCGGGGAGCTGTTTTTT. Full variable domain (missing parts from reference TRBV11-2 and TRBJ2-2): EAGVAQSPRYKIIEKRQSVAFWCNPISGHATLYWYQQILGQGPKLLIQFQNNGVVDDSQLPKDRFSAERLKGVDSTLKIQPAKLEDSAVYLCASSLGLSRTGELFFGEGSRLTVL.

This chain links TRBV5-1 with TRBJ2-7, with TRBD1 matching over 10 bases. Trimming at V came to 4 bases and at J to 2 bases, leaving 3 bases not matched to a gene. CDR1 and CDR2 from the germline V gene are SGHRS and YFSETQ. The CDR3 is 14 amino acids. CDR3 DNA sequence: TGCGCCAGCAGCACCGGACAGGGGGCCTACGAGCAGTACTTC. Amino acids: CASSTGQGAYEQYF.

The chain carries TRBV7-8 and TRBJ1-2, with D hard to call. V shed 1 base and J shed 1 base, with 7 bases lying between them. CDR3 length: 14 amino acids. The germline V gene has CDR1 SGHVS and CDR2 FQNEAQ. CDR3 bases: TGTGCCAGCAGCTTAGGAGACTTTAACTATGGCTACACCTTC. Translated, it gives CASSLGDFNYGYTF.

The rearrangement joins TRBV6-5 to TRBJ1-1; 8 positions match TRBD1. Germline CDR1 and CDR2: MNHEY and SVGAGI. The CDR3 is 13 residues long. Germline trimming cut 2 bases from V and 7 bases from J; bases unmatched to any gene: 3. The CDR3 nucleotides are TGTGCCAGCAGTTACGGCAGGGGGCTTGAAGCTTTCTTT. Encoded protein: CASSYGRGLEAFF.

The count of this clone is one. The gene calls are TRBV12-3 or TRBV12-4 and TRBJ1-2; D possibly corresponds to TRBD1 (5 bases). The CDR3 consists of 13 residues. Trimming took off 4 bases at V and 8 bases at J, with 14 bases between the two ends. CDR3 protein: CASSSTPGRGYTF. CDR3 nucleotide sequence: TGTGCCAGCAGTTCTACTCCGGGACGGGGCTACACCTTC.

CDR3 in DNA: TGTGCCACCAGAGGGGTCCGGGACAGGGGGGCAGATACGCAGTATTTT. Translation gives CATRGVRDRGADTQYF. This sequence joins TRBV24-1 and TRBJ2-3; 11 bases are a match to TRBD1. The J segment lost 4 bases and the V segment lost 7 bases, leaving 9 bases of the junction unmatched. Germline V CDR1 and CDR2: KGHDR, SFDVKD. The CDR3 covers 16 residues.

This rearrangement joins TRBV4-1 to TRBJ2-2; weak D call: TRBD1 (5 bases). In germline, CDR1 is MGHRA, CDR2 YSYEKL. The ends were cut back, 2 bases at V and 6 bases at J, with 10 bases in the middle. The length of the CDR3 is 14 residues. The CDR3 here is CASSQLETAGELFF. The CDR3 DNA is TGCGCCAGCAGCCAATTAGAGACAGCCGGGGAGCTGTTTTTT.

This clone occurred once. The V gene is TRBV10-1, the J gene TRBJ1-2; TRBD1 is a possible D gene (5 bases). V lost 7 bases and J 6 bases, leaving 18 bases between the germline ends. The CDR3 spans 14 residues. From germline, CDR1 is WNHNN and CDR2 SYGVQD (reference sequence). Here the CDR3 reads CASIGVSRTNGYTF. In DNA form, the CDR3 reads TGCGCCAGCATAGGGGTCAGCCGAACGAATGGCTACACCTTC.

This clone has only a few counts. V is TRBV11-2 and J is TRBJ1-1, with D possibly matching TRBD1 (6 bases). The CDR3 has 13 amino acids. CDR1 is SGHAT and CDR2 is FQNNGV in the germline V gene. The V and J ends lost 8 bases and 4 bases respectively, with 14 bases between them. The CDR3 loop reads CASHFGGATEAFF. In DNA, the CDR3 is TGTGCCAGCCATTTTGGGGGGGCCACTGAAGCTTTCTTT.

The genes are TRBV24-1 and TRBJ2-3; D possibly corresponds to TRBD2 (6 bases). Germline CDR1 reads KGHDR; CDR2 reads SFDVKD. The V and J ends lost 2 bases and 6 bases respectively, with 11 bases between them. The CDR3 is 14 residues long. The chain's CDR3 is CATSDSGGMDTQYF. The CDR3 DNA sequence: TGTGCCACCAGTGATTCTGGGGGGATGGATACGCAGTATTTT.